These T cell receptor beta chains were read from a single sample in a study of vaccination and CD4 T cells after COVID-19. TCRdb re-called the PCR reads with MiXCR, one entry per CDR3 protein. The sample gives some 14,000 distinct CDR3 sequences, approximately 69% of which show up once; around 1.1% is in the top ten. The source was CD4+ T cells from blood, collected after SARS-CoV-2 vaccination. The receptor set was obtained from a human donor who had recovered from COVID-19. Both conserved end residues are part of each CDR3. The D gene is left open where the match is weak. Clone size is given for some rows only: seen once, a few or many times, or a class if the clone is expanded.

D,V,size,J,CDR3,DNA
TRBD1,TRBV12-3/TRBV12-4,NA,TRBJ2-7,CASSGDSPGIYEQYF,TGTGCCAGCAGTGGGGACAGTCCGGGCATCTACGAGCAGTACTTC
TRBD2,TRBV20-1,NA,TRBJ2-7,CSAKNSGLAGGRSYEQYF,TGCAGTGCCAAAAATTCGGGACTAGCGGGAGGGCGATCCTACGAGCAGTACTTC
TRBD1,TRBV20-1,NA,TRBJ1-1,CSADTTGTGRTEAFF,TGCAGTGCTGACACGACCGGGACAGGGCGGACTGAAGCTTTCTTT
NA,TRBV20-1,NA,TRBJ2-1,CSAIRTVVTYNEQFF,TGCAGTGCTATACGGACCGTCGTGACCTACAATGAGCAGTTCTTC
TRBD2,TRBV19,few,TRBJ2-5,CASWGGRYGETQYF,TGTGCCTCATGGGGCGGGAGATATGGGGAGACCCAGTACTTC
NA,TRBV5-1,few,TRBJ2-5,CASSLVVNQETQYF,TGCGCCAGCAGCTTGGTGGTCAACCAAGAGACCCAGTACTTC
NA,TRBV12-3/TRBV12-4,few,TRBJ1-5,CASSDGQNQPQHF,TGTGCCAGCAGTGACGGACAGAATCAGCCCCAGCATTTT
TRBD1,TRBV6-1,NA,TRBJ2-7,CASSRGQGTFEYF,TGTGCCAGCAGCCGTGGACAGGGGACGTTTGAGTACTTC
NA,TRBV6-1,NA,TRBJ1-6,CASSESVGVSPLHF,TGTGCCAGCAGTGAATCGGTCGGGGTTTCACCCCTCCACTTT
NA,TRBV24-1,NA,TRBJ2-1,CATSDPPGYEQFF,TGTGCCACCAGTGACCCGCCGGGATATGAGCAGTTCTTC
NA,TRBV19,NA,TRBJ2-1,CASKEAGSRYNEQFF,TGTGCCAGTAAAGAGGCCGGGAGTAGATATAATGAGCAGTTCTTC
TRBD1,TRBV7-9,few,TRBJ2-4,CASSPTGGSKNIQYF,TGTGCCAGCAGCCCCACAGGGGGCTCCAAAAACATTCAGTACTTC
TRBD1,TRBV6-5,NA,TRBJ2-3,CASSFDRVGDTQYF,TGTGCCAGCAGTTTCGACAGGGTGGGAGATACGCAGTATTTT